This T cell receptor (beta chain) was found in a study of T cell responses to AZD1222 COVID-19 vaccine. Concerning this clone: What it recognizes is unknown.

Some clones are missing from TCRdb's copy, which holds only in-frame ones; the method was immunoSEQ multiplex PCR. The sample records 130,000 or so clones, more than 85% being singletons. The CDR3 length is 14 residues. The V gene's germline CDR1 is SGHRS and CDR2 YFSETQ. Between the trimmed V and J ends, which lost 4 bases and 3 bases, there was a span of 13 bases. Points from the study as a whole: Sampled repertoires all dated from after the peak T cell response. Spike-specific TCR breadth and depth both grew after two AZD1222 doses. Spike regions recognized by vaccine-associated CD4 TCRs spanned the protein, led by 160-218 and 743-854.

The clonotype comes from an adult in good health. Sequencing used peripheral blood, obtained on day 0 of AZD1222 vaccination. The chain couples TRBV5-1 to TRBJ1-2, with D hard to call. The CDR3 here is CASSPGRAYYGYTF. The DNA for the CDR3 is TGCGCCAGCAGCCCAGGAAGGGCCTACTATGGCTACACCTTC.